This T cell receptor beta chain was sequenced for a study of shared clonotypes between healthy human individuals (dated by TCRdb to 2020 to 2021). The study in broad terms: The cohort included a few men and a couple of women between 18 and 49 years of age. Per donor, three plates each were used for CD4 naive and CD4 memory, two for CD8 naive, and one for CD8 memory. Blood TCR repertoires of five healthy adults were deeply sequenced to estimate repertoire size and the extent of clonotype sharing between individuals. Different laboratories and diverse techniques were used to prepare libraries and sequence TCR repertoires, to increase sequencing depth and limit assay-specific biases. Leukapheresis yielded between about 0.85 and 10 billion PBMCs per donor. Paper-wide results and their limitations: Incomplete sequencing was indicated by rarefaction of sorted-subset datasets, despite the large sequencing depth. Around 5% of naive CD4, roughly 3.6% of naive CD8, about 2.4% of memory CD4, and over 0.35% of memory CD8 clonotypes were shared across several donors. Because the study included a small number of donors, the genetic and exposure-history diversity represented was limited. Only blood was sampled, and tissue TCR repertoires likely differ from those in blood. Compared with non-shared clonotypes, the clonotypes found in all four sorted-subset donors had higher generation probabilities. Naive subsets generally had larger estimated clonotype richness than memory subsets did. Pairwise subsampling led to the expectation that sequencing depth would affect the degree of clonotype sharing among donors.

V and J are trimmed by 6 bases and 2 bases, and the gene matches miss 13 bases of the junction. Reading from cysteine to phenylalanine, the CDR3 counts 18 amino acids. The DNA shown is the 54-base CDR3, in frame from base 1. Based on the germline V gene, the CDR1 and CDR2 sequences are MDHEN and SYDVKM. Using the deep immunoSEQ assay, multiplex PCR amplified TCR CDR3 regions from genomic DNA. Extracted genomic DNA from each cell subset was spread evenly across all wells of several immunoSEQ 96-well plates, with each plate serving as a replicate. For sorted subsets, each replicate PCR was loaded with 200 ng genomic DNA, equivalent to 25,000 to 35,000 T cell genomes. Purified libraries were measured with a Qubit 3.0 fluorometer, size-checked on a Bioanalyzer 2100, and measured again with the KAPA Library Quantification kit. Each immunoSEQ 96-well plate was sequenced on its own single-read 150-cycle Illumina NextSeq 550 flow cell. As for how the authors treated the data: The immunoSEQ output contained only junctional sequences without quality scores, so filtering could not match that applied to full-length reads. Sequences were annotated with PyIR, a Python wrapper for IgBLAST v1.9, using IMGT germline references to assign V/J genes and CDR3. Reads were filtered out if the reads had weak V/J assignments (E-value above 1e-6), no CDR3, stop codons, out-of-frame junctions, or ambiguous translated residues. V3J clonotypes were defined as sequences sharing an identical inferred V gene, J gene, and CDR3 amino acid sequence. The percentage overlap between two repertoires was calculated by dividing the number of shared unique clonotypes by the size of the smaller repertoire. Three approaches were used to assess repertoire richness: RTK rarefaction, the Chao1 estimator, and Recon v2.1 estimates of unobserved clonotypes. Generation probabilities for all TCRbeta clonotypes obtained by the gDNA method from a few donors were computed using OLGA. The table comes from immuneACCESS by way of TCRdb, which keeps in-frame sequences with V and J called. Part of the clones is missing from these tables; in studies checked, under half for an unresolved V gene and the rest for unknown reasons. V, J and clone size derive from that table, while D and trimming were established from the DNA sequence. Recorded for this sample are some 1 million clones; roughly 75% of them occurred a single time. The top ten clonotypes cover roughly 1.5% of the sample.

Donors were healthy HIV-negative adults with no recently reported acute infections or vaccinations. Only Caucasian adults living in Nashville, Tennessee, USA were represented among the donors. Magnetic negative selection was used to enrich CD4+ T cells, after which naive cells were positively selected on CD45RA and the negative fraction became the memory subset. Blood was collected by leukapheresis, and PBMCs were isolated by Ficoll-Histopaque density gradient centrifugation and then cryopreserved in liquid nitrogen vapor phase. Analytical flow cytometry was used to check the purity and quantity of each magnetically sorted T cell population. Genomic DNA was isolated from each sorted fraction and quantified by UV absorbance on a Nanodrop 2000c. As to this clone: Its recognized antigen is unknown. Base qualities are not recorded, but no much larger clone differs from it by a single base.

The rearrangement joined TRBV28 to TRBJ1-2; the junction holds 12 bases that match TRBD1. Sample: memory CD4+ T cells sorted from blood. The label giving this sample's cell subset or site can be read as: CD45RA-negative fraction. The receptor comes from a man younger than 30 in good health. The CDR3 protein: CASSLPGTGGLLNYGYTF. The DNA reads TGTGCCAGCAGCCTTCCGGGGACAGGGGGCCTTTTGAACTATGGCTACACCTTC.